Shown below are 8 T cell receptor beta chains from a single sample sequenced in a study of cytomegalovirus exposure and HLA in healthy donors. Vbeta (60) and Jbeta (13) primers were used in the PCR. Sequenced by immunoSEQ multiplex PCR; TCRdb stores in-frame clones only, minus some. The table shows 90,000 to 100,000 clones, with around four fifths occurring only once. The sample consisted of PBMCs. These TCRs come from a man aged 40-49 years in good health and CMV-seronegative.

The CDR3 region has the DNA TGTGCCAGCAGCTTGATCCGGGACTCCCTCAGGGAGCAGTTCTTC. As protein: CASSLIRDSLREQFF. The chain carries TRBV7-9 and TRBJ2-1, with D perhaps TRBD2 (6 bases). There are 15 residues in the CDR3. Trimming shortened V by 3 bases and J by 10 bases, and 19 bases separated the two germline ends. Germline CDR1 is SEHNR and CDR2 is FQNEAQ (reference sequence).

The chain links TRBV13 to TRBJ2-3; a possible D gene is TRBD1 (7 bases). The CDR3 extends over 13 amino acids. Trimming removed 6 bases from V and 6 bases from J, with 13 bases in between. Germline CDR1 is PRHDT and CDR2 is FYEKMQ (reference sequence). The CDR3 nucleotides read TGTGCCAGCAGTTCCTCAGGGGGGGATACGCAGTATTTT. This sequence encodes CASSSSGGDTQYF.

The rearrangement uses TRBV28 and TRBJ2-7, with 7 bases identical to TRBD1. From germline, CDR1 is MDHEN and CDR2 SYDVKM. Unmatched junction bases numbered 14, after V lost 5 bases and J lost 4 bases. CDR3 length: 16 amino acids. CDR3 region: CASSPRGPGQKYEQYF. The CDR3 DNA is TGTGCCAGCAGTCCGAGGGGACCGGGACAGAAGTACGAGCAGTACTTC.

V is TRBV7-7 and J is TRBJ2-1, with TRBD2 matching 7 bases. The CDR3 extends over 16 amino acids. Germline V gene data show CDR1 as SSHAT and CDR2 as FNYEAQ (reference sequence). The ends lost 2 bases at V and 7 bases at J; junction bases unmatched: 11. CDR3 coding DNA: TGTGCCAGCAGCTTATGGCGGGAGAGCCCGGGAAATGAGCAGTTCTTC. Translated: CASSLWRESPGNEQFF.

The J gene is TRBJ2-4, the V gene TRBV18; D unclear. The CDR3 totals 15 residues. V lost 2 bases, J lost 1 base, and 9 bases lay in between. CDR1 and CDR2 (germline): KGHSH, LQKENI. CDR3 sequence reads: CASSPVGNAKNIQYF. The CDR3 coding sequence is TGTGCCAGCTCACCAGTGGGCAACGCCAAAAACATTCAGTACTTC.

The chain employs TRBV9 and TRBJ2-7, with 7 nucleotides matching TRBD1. Germline values: CDR1 SGDLS, CDR2 YYNGEE. CDR3 length: 13 amino acids. Trimming removed 7 bases from V and 2 bases from J; junction bases left unmatched: 6. CDR3 sequence: CASSGQGAYEQYF. The CDR3 DNA reads TGTGCCAGCTCCGGGCAGGGGGCCTACGAGCAGTACTTC. Variable domain in full (rest from reference TRBV9 and TRBJ2-7): DSGVTQTPKHLITATGQRVTLRCSPRSGDLSVYWYQQSLDQGLQFLIQYYNGEERAKGNILERFSAQQFPDLHSELNLSSLELGDSALYFCASSGQGAYEQYFGPGTRLTVT.

This sequence joins TRBV28 and TRBJ1-1, with D maybe TRBD1 (6 bases). V was clipped by 6 bases and J by 0 bases, with 17 bases between them. The CDR3 is made up of 16 amino acids. The germline V gene encodes CDR1 MDHEN and CDR2 SYDVKM. The CDR3 nucleotides read TGTGCCAGCAGACTCGGGACAACCTACATGAACACTGAAGCTTTCTTT. Encoded protein: CASRLGTTYMNTEAFF.

The rearrangement joins TRBV7-7 to TRBJ2-5; D unresolved. V lost 4 bases and J 4 bases, leaving 10 bases between the germline ends. Germline CDR1 and CDR2: SSHAT and FNYEAQ (reference sequence). The CDR3 sequence is 13 residues long. CDR3 region: CASSSSRPETQYF. The CDR3 DNA is TGTGCCAGCAGCTCGTCTAGGCCAGAGACCCAGTACTTC.